This T cell receptor beta chain was observed in a study of cytomegalovirus exposure and HLA in healthy donors. PCR primers comprised 60 Vbeta and 13 Jbeta primers. Here immunoSEQ multiplex PCR was the method, and the copy in TCRdb shows in-frame clones only, minus some. Among fewer than 95,000 clones listed, approximately 81% were seen once. Donors counted as nominally healthy when sampled, yet unrecorded immune exposures were likely. V gave up 3 bases and J gave up 3 bases, with 18 bases separating them. The germline V gene encodes CDR1 MNHNS and CDR2 SASEGT. CDR3 size: 17 residues. The source is a man aged 35-49 years in good health and CMV-seropositive. Sequenced sample: PBMCs. This rearrangement joins TRBV6-1 to TRBJ2-4, with a weak D call TRBD2 (5 bases). This CDR3 reads CASSEPPRGIYKNIQYF. The CDR3 region has the DNA TGTGCCAGCAGTGAGCCCCCTCGGGGTATTTACAAAAACATTCAGTACTTC.